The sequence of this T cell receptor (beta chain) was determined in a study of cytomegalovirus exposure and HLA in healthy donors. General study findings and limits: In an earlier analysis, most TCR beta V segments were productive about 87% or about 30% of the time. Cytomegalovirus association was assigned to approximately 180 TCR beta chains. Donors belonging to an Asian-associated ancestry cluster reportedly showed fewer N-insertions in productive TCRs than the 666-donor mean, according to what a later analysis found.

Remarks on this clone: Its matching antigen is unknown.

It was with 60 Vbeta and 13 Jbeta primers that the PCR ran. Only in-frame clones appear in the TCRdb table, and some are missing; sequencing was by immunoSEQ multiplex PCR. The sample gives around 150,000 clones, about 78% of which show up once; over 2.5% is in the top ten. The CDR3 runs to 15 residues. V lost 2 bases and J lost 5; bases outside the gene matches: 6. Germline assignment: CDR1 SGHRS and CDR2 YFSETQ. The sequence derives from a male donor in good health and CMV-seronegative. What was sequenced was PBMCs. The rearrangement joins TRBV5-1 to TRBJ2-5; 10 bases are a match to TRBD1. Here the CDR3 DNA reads TGCGCCAGCAGCTTCCGGGACAGGGGTTTGGAGACCCAGTACTTC. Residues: CASSFRDRGLETQYF.